The text below deals with one T cell receptor (beta chain). The data derive from a study of T-cell reconstitution after alpha-beta-depleted transplantation in children. Molecular barcoding with unique molecular identifiers was used for the TCRbeta library. A single record per CDR3 protein comes from TCRdb applying MiXCR to the PCR reads. The data hold approximately 520,000 distinct CDR3 sequences, with less than 35% observed a single time. This CDR3 contains 16 residues. V lost 2 bases, J lost 3 bases, and 5 bases stayed unmatched. Germline V CDR1 and CDR2: SGHRS, YFSETQ. The receptor comes from a human donor who donated a stem cell graft to a child with aplastic anemia. Sequences were derived from PBMCs from the stem cell graft donor, sampled from the stem cell graft. This chain links TRBV5-1 with TRBJ2-1, with 10 nucleotides matching TRBD1. Here the CDR3 reads CASSLRQGASYNEQFF. CDR3 DNA sequence: TGCGCCAGCAGCTTAAGACAGGGGGCTAGCTACAATGAGCAGTTCTTC.